This T cell receptor beta chain originates from a study of shared clonotypes between healthy human individuals. The V gene lost 0 bases and the J gene lost 7 bases, with 13 bases spanning the gap. Germline CDR1 reads MNHEY; CDR2 reads SVGAGI. The CDR3 is 15 residues long. Sequencing used immunoSEQ multiplex PCR; TCRdb keeps in-frame clones, though not all of them. The sample has about 2 million clones, 85% to 95% seen once. The sequence came from a man aged 18-30 years in good health. This sequence joins TRBV6-5 and TRBJ2-4; D is unclear. Sequenced: naive CD4+ T cells sorted from blood. Noted subset: CD45RA+ positively selected. Here the CDR3 DNA reads TGTGCCAGCAGTTACTCGAACGGCGATGGGAACATTCAGTACTTC. Protein product: CASSYSNGDGNIQYF.